This T cell receptor (beta chain) was sequenced in a study of blood T cell repertoires in COVID-19. In the authors' methods: Estimates of nucleated cell counts were drawn from the amplification of reference gene primers. The assay was immunoSEQ multiplex PCR, and TCRdb's table has in-frame clones only and misses some. V, J and clone size derive from that table, while D and trimming were established from the DNA sequence. In the table there are 50,000 to 70,000 clones, about nine tenths of which are singletons. The CDR3 extends over 15 amino acids. Germline V gene lookup returns CDR1 SGHRS and CDR2 YFSETQ. V gave up 1 base and J gave up 2 bases, with 12 bases separating them.

The V call is TRBV5-1, the J call TRBJ2-5, with D perhaps TRBD2 (5 bases). Sequenced input: peripheral blood. The origin of this receptor is a woman of 80 years or more with active COVID-19. This chain's CDR3 is CASSLNPGVQETQYF. DNA of the CDR3: TGCGCCAGCAGCTTGAACCCCGGGGTGCAAGAGACCCAGTACTTC.